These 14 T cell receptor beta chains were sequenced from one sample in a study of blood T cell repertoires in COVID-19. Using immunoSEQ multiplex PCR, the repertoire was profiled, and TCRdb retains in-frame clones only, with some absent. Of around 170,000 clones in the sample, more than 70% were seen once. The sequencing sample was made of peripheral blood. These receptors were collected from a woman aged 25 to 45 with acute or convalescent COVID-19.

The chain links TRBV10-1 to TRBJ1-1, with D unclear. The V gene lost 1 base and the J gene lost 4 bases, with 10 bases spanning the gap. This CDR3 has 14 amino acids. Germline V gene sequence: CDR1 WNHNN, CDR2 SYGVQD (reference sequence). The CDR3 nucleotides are TGCGCCAGCAGTGAGTTAAGGCGGAGCACTGAAGCTTTCTTT. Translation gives CASSELRRSTEAFF.

This chain's CDR3 is CASLKARGADEQYF. As DNA, the CDR3 is TGTGCCAGCCTTAAGGCTCGCGGGGCCGACGAGCAGTACTTC. The chain combines TRBV2 with TRBJ2-7; D is perhaps TRBD2 (6 bases). This CDR3 has 14 residues. Between the trimmed V and J ends, which lost 8 bases and 5 bases, there was a span of 19 bases. The germline V gene encodes CDR1 SNHLY and CDR2 FYNNEI. The whole variable domain, filled in from reference TRBV2 and TRBJ2-7, reads EPEVTQTPSHQVTQMGQEVILRCVPISNHLYFYWYRQILGQKVEFLVSFYNNEISEKSEIFDDQFSVERPDGSNFTLKIRSTKLEDSAMYFCASLKARGADEQYFGPGTRLTVT.

The CDR3 nucleotides are TGTGCCAGCAGTACCCGTAGGGGCCAGTACTTC. Translating gives CASSTRRGQYF. The chain recombines TRBV6-4 with TRBJ2-5; perhaps TRBD1 as D (5 bases). The CDR3 totals 11 residues. Germline CDR1 MRHNA, CDR2 SNTAGT. V shed 5 bases and J shed 10 bases, with 11 bases lying between them.

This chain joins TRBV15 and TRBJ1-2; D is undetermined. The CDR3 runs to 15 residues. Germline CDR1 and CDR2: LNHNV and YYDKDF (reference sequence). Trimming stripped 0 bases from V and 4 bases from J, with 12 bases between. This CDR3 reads CATSRDIAVGYGYTF. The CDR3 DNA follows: TGTGCCACCAGCAGAGATATAGCAGTCGGCTATGGCTACACCTTC.

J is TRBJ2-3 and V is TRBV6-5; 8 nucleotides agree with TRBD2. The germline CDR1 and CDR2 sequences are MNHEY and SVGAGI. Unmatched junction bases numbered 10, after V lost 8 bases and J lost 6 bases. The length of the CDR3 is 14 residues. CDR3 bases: TGTGCCAGCGTGGCGGGAGGATCCGGTGATACGCAGTATTTT. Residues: CASVAGGSGDTQYF.

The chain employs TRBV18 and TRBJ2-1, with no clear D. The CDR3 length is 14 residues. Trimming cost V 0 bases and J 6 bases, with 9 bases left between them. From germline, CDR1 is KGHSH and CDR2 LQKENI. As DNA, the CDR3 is TGTGCCAGCTCACCACCGGGCCCCCCCAATGAGCAGTTCTTC. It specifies CASSPPGPPNEQFF.

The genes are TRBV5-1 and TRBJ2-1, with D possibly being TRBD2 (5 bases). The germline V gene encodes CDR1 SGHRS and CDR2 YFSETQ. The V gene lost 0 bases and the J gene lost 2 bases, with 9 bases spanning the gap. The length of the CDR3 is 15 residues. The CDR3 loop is CASSLVLATYNEQFF. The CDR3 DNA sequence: TGCGCCAGCAGCTTGGTCCTAGCCACCTACAATGAGCAGTTCTTC.

The CDR3 DNA is TGTGCCTCCGGAGGGTCTTGGTACGAGCAGTACTTC. This sequence encodes CASGGSWYEQYF. The gene calls are TRBV10-3 and TRBJ2-7, with a tentative D call TRBD2 (6 bases). V lost 11 bases to trimming and J lost 4 bases, with 15 bases between them. Germline assignment: CDR1 ENHRY and CDR2 SYGVKD. The CDR3 spans 12 residues.

The CDR3 protein is CASSQASGGKLFF. CDR3 DNA sequence: TGCGCCAGCAGCCAAGCCTCGGGGGGAAAACTGTTTTTT. The chain is built from TRBV4-1 and TRBJ1-4; tentatively, D is TRBD1 (5 bases). The CDR3 has 13 amino acids. Trimming shortened V by 1 base and J by 10 bases, and 10 bases separated the two germline ends. Looked up from germline, CDR1 is MGHRA and CDR2 is YSYEKL.

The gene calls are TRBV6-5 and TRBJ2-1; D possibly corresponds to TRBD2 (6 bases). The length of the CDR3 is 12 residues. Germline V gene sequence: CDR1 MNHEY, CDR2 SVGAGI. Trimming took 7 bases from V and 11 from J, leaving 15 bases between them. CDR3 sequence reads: CASTGELGQQFF. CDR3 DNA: TGTGCCAGCACGGGGGAGCTTGGCCAGCAGTTCTTC.

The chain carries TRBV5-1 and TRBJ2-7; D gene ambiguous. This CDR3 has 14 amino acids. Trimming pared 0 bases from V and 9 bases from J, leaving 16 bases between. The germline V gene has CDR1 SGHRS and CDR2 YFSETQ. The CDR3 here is CASSLGPVRGRQYF. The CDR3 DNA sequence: TGCGCCAGCAGCTTGGGTCCGGTACGAGGAAGGCAGTACTTC. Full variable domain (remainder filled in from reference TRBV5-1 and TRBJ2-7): KAGVTQTPRYLIKTRGQQVTLSCSPISGHRSVSWYQQTPGQGLQFLFEYFSETQRNKGNFPGRFSGRQFSNSRSEMNVSTLELGDSALYLCASSLGPVRGRQYFGPGTRLTVT.

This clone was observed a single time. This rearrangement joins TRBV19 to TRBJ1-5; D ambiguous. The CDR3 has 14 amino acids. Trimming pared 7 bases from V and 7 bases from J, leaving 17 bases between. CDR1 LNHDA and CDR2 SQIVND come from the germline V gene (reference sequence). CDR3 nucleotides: TGTGCCAGTAACCCCTCCCCCACGGGACAGCCCCAGCATTTT. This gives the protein CASNPSPTGQPQHF.

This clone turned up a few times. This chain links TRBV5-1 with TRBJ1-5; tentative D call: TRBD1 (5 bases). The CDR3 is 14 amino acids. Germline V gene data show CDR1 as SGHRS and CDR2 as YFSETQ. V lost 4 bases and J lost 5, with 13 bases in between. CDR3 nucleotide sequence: TGCGCCAGCAGCGAGGATTGGGGGGATCAGCCCCAGCATTTT. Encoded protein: CASSEDWGDQPQHF. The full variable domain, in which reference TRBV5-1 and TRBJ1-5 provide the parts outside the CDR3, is KAGVTQTPRYLIKTRGQQVTLSCSPISGHRSVSWYQQTPGQGLQFLFEYFSETQRNKGNFPGRFSGRQFSNSRSEMNVSTLELGDSALYLCASSEDWGDQPQHFGDGTRLSIL.

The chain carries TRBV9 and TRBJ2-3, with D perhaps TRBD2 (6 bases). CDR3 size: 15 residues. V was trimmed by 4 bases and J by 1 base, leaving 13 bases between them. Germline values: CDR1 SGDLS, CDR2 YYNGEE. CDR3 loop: CASSFSGGGTDTQYF. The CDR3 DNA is TGTGCCAGCAGCTTTAGCGGAGGCGGCACAGATACGCAGTATTTT.